Below are 20 T cell receptor beta chains sequenced from a single sample in a study of blood T cell repertoires in COVID-19. Profiling relied on immunoSEQ multiplex PCR, and the TCRdb table lists in-frame clones only, not all of them. Here the sample spans approximately 230,000 clones, approximately 82% being singletons. Sequencing was done on a sample of PBMCs or T cells enriched from blood (not recorded which). The receptors come from a man aged 35 to 55 who had recovered from COVID-19.

The V call is TRBV3-1 (or the pseudogene TRBV3-2), the J call TRBJ2-7; 13 positions match TRBD2. The V gene's germline CDR1 is LGHDT and CDR2 YNNKEL (reference sequence). J was trimmed by 6 bases and V by 3 bases; bases with no gene match: 5. The CDR3 totals 15 residues. The CDR3 sequence: CASSHGTSGAGEQYF. The DNA of the CDR3 is TGTGCCAGCAGCCATGGGACTAGCGGGGCAGGCGAGCAGTACTTC.

This clone was picked up a small number of times. The rearrangement joins TRBV2 to TRBJ2-7; 8 bases match TRBD1. Germline CDR1 and CDR2: SNHLY and FYNNEI. With 5 bases clipped from V and 6 bases from J, the junction kept 9 bases outside the gene matches. This CDR3 is 14 amino acids long. The CDR3: CASSPGQGTREQYF. CDR3 coding DNA: TGTGCCAGCAGTCCTGGACAGGGAACGCGCGAGCAGTACTTC.

V gene TRBV7-9 combines with J gene TRBJ1-1, with a weak D call TRBD1 (5 bases). The V end lost 5 bases, the J end lost 3 bases, and 10 bases lay between the germline ends. The CDR3 length is 13 residues. Germline V gene lookup returns CDR1 SEHNR and CDR2 FQNEAQ (reference sequence). CDR3 amino acids: CASSLEGDTEAFF. The CDR3 DNA sequence: TGTGCCAGCAGCCTGGAAGGGGACACTGAAGCTTTCTTT. Variable domain in full (rest from reference TRBV7-9 and TRBJ1-1): DTGVSQNPRHKITKRGQNVTFRCDPISEHNRLYWYRQTLGQGPEFLTYFQNEAQLEKSRLLSDRFSAERPKGSFSTLEIQRTEQGDSAMYLCASSLEGDTEAFFGQGTRLTVV.

This clone was seen more than once but under ten times. The V gene is TRBV27, the J gene TRBJ2-3, with 7 nucleotides matching TRBD1. This CDR3 has 14 amino acids. Germline V gene lookup returns CDR1 MNHEY and CDR2 SMNVEV (reference sequence). The V and J ends lost 6 bases and 2 bases, in that order; junction bases with no gene match: 5. The CDR3 DNA follows: TGTGCCAGCAGAGACAGGGACGACACAGATACGCAGTATTTT. Encoded protein: CASRDRDDTDTQYF.

The chain employs TRBV5-5 and TRBJ2-5; maybe TRBD1 (5 bases). The V end was cut by 3 bases, the J end by 1 base, with 16 bases between. CDR1 is SGHKS, CDR2 YYEKEE, per germline (reference sequence). The CDR3 spans 16 residues. The CDR3 reads CASSSSGSTVQETQYF. In DNA form, the CDR3 reads TGTGCCAGCAGCTCGTCCGGGTCGACAGTCCAAGAGACCCAGTACTTC. Together with reference TRBV5-5 and TRBJ2-5, the CDR3 gives the full variable domain: DAGVTQSPTHLIKTRGQQVTLRCSPISGHKSVSWYQQVLGQGPQFIFQYYEKEERGRGNFPDRFSARQFPNYSSELNVNALLLGDSALYLCASSSSGSTVQETQYFGPGTRLLVL.

The chain couples TRBV6-6 to TRBJ1-5; 7 positions agree with TRBD1. This CDR3 has 15 amino acids. Germline V CDR1 and CDR2: MNHNY, SVGAGI (reference sequence). The V segment lost 3 bases and the J segment 2 bases; nucleotides outside the gene matches: 4. The CDR3 protein is CASSYNGQGNQPQHF. CDR3 nucleotides: TGTGCCAGCAGTTATAACGGACAGGGCAATCAGCCCCAGCATTTT.

This chain links TRBV30 with TRBJ1-2; D call uncertain. Trimming took off 1 base at V and 0 bases at J, with 6 bases between the two ends. CDR3 length: 13 amino acids. In germline, CDR1 is GTSNPN, CDR2 SVGIG (reference sequence). This CDR3 reads CAWSGGTNYGYTF. CDR3 nucleotides: TGTGCCTGGAGTGGTGGCACTAACTATGGCTACACCTTC.

A few counts support this clone. The rearrangement joins TRBV11-3 to TRBJ1-3; D is possibly TRBD1 (6 bases). CDR1 is SGHNT and CDR2 is YENEEA in the germline V gene. Trimming cost V 1 base and J 0 bases, with 16 bases left between them. There are 18 residues in the CDR3. The CDR3 DNA reads as TGTGCCAGCAGCTTAGGACAGGCTCGTGGGGACTCTGGAAACACCATATATTTT. It encodes CASSLGQARGDSGNTIYF. The variable domain in full, with the rest retrieved from reference TRBV11-3 and TRBJ1-3, is EAGVVQSPRYKIIEKKQPVAFWCNPISGHNTLYWYLQNLGQGPELLIRYENEEAVDDSQLPKDRFSAERLKGVDSTLKIQPAELGDSAVYLCASSLGQARGDSGNTIYFGEGSWLTVV.

This clone was counted only a few times. This sequence joins TRBV5-1 and TRBJ1-6, with D uncertain. The CDR3 is 14 amino acids. Germline CDR1 and CDR2: SGHRS and YFSETQ. V was shortened by 0 bases and J by 6 bases, with 7 bases between the two germline ends. CDR3 DNA sequence: TGCGCCAGCAGCTTGGGGAGCTCTAATTCACCCCTCCACTTT. Its translation is CASSLGSSNSPLHF.

V is TRBV19 and J is TRBJ1-4; possible D gene TRBD1, 6 bases. CDR3 length: 14 amino acids. V was pared by 7 bases and J by 8 bases, with 17 bases between. Per the germline V gene, CDR1 is LNHDA and CDR2 is SQIVND (reference sequence). This CDR3 reads CASTKNRVGEKLFF. In nucleotides, the CDR3 is TGTGCCAGTACTAAGAACAGGGTTGGAGAAAAACTGTTTTTT.

V is TRBV30 and J is TRBJ1-4, with TRBD1 as a possible D gene (6 bases). Germline CDR1 and CDR2: GTSNPN and SVGIG (reference sequence). The CDR3 runs 12 residues. The CDR3 nucleotides read TGTGCACTGGGGACACGGGGGGGAAGACTGTTTTTT. It encodes CALGTRGGRLFF.

This clone appeared once. The chain has TRBV2 and TRBJ2-1; the D gene is possibly TRBD2 (7 bases). The V gene lost 6 bases and the J gene lost 9 bases, with 15 bases spanning the gap. From germline, CDR1 is SNHLY and CDR2 FYNNEI. This CDR3 has 13 residues. For the CDR3, the DNA is TGTGCCAGCAGCCGTGGGGGGGCGGTTGAGCAGTTCTTC. Translation: CASSRGGAVEQFF.

This clone was detected a few times. The J gene is TRBJ2-7, the V gene TRBV4-1, with D possibly TRBD1 on 6 matching bases. Germline-derived CDR1 and CDR2 are MGHRA and YSYEKL. The CDR3 extends over 15 amino acids. V lost 4 bases, J lost 4 bases, and 17 bases lay in between. The CDR3 protein is CASSLSPGHLYEQYF. CDR3 DNA sequence: TGCGCCAGCAGCCTTTCCCCGGGACACCTATACGAGCAGTACTTC.

The J gene is TRBJ1-2, the V gene TRBV11-2; the match to TRBD1 covers 7 bases. Germline trimming cut 0 bases from V and 4 bases from J; bases unmatched to any gene: 5. Germline-derived CDR1 and CDR2 are SGHAT and FQNNGV. The CDR3 has 15 amino acids. This CDR3 is CASSLDLTGPYGYTF. The CDR3 DNA reads as TGTGCCAGCAGCTTAGATTTGACAGGGCCCTATGGCTACACCTTC.

The V and J genes are TRBV28 and TRBJ1-5; 7 bases are a match to TRBD1. This CDR3 has 12 amino acids. Trimming at V came to 6 bases and at J to 9 bases, leaving 5 bases not matched to a gene. Germline CDR1 reads MDHEN; CDR2 reads SYDVKM. The CDR3 DNA reads as TGTGCCAGCAGACAGGGGTTGGGGCCCCAGCATTTT. Amino acid sequence: CASRQGLGPQHF.

This chain connects TRBV27 to TRBJ1-6; 7 bases fit TRBD1. The CDR3 contains 18 residues. Germline CDR1 reads MNHEY; CDR2 reads SMNVEV (reference sequence). J lost 0 bases, V lost 5 bases, and 10 bases had no gene match. The CDR3 DNA sequence: TGTGCCAGCAGTCTCGTGGGACAGATGAGCTCCTATAATTCACCCCTCCACTTT. Protein product: CASSLVGQMSSYNSPLHF.

The chain couples TRBV7-3 to TRBJ2-1, with D possibly being TRBD1 (5 bases). Germline CDR1 SGHTA, CDR2 FQGTGA. This CDR3 contains 13 residues. V gave up 5 bases and J gave up 10 bases, with 15 bases separating them. The CDR3 DNA reads as TGTGCCAGCAGCCCCGGCCCTCAGGGAGAGCAGTTCTTC. Its translation is CASSPGPQGEQFF.

The V and J genes are TRBV27 and TRBJ1-5; 10 bases are shared with TRBD1. J gave up 2 bases and V 5 bases, and 9 bases lay outside the gene matches. The CDR3 consists of 17 residues. Looked up from germline, CDR1 is MNHEY and CDR2 is SMNVEV (reference sequence). The CDR3 DNA is TGTGCCAGCAGTCGAGACAGGGGGCTGGGTGGCAATCAGCCCCAGCATTTT. Translation: CASSRDRGLGGNQPQHF.

This rearrangement joins TRBV5-4 to TRBJ1-4, with 9 bases matching TRBD1. Unmatched junction bases numbered 3, after V lost 5 bases and J lost 4 bases. The CDR3 contains 14 residues. Germline V gene sequence: CDR1 SGHNT, CDR2 YYREEE (reference sequence). CDR3 amino acids: CASSMTGGNEKLFF. The CDR3 region has the DNA TGTGCCAGCAGTATGACAGGGGGTAATGAAAAACTGTTTTTT.

The chain links TRBV2 to TRBJ1-1; possibly TRBD1 for D (6 bases). CDR1 and CDR2 from the germline V gene are SNHLY and FYNNEI. Trimming stripped 6 bases from V and 1 base from J, with 9 bases between. There are 13 residues in the CDR3. The CDR3 sequence: CASSGQWNTEAFF. In DNA, the CDR3 is TGTGCCAGCAGCGGACAGTGGAACACTGAAGCTTTCTTT.